The next 21 T cell receptor beta chains were all read from a single sample in a study of neurological immune-mediated disorders (dated by TCRdb to between 2017 and 2020). Library generation was performed with 5' RACE. Data came from an Illumina HiSeq 2500. Starting from the raw public reads, TCRdb applied fastp trimming at Q25, assembled clones with MiXCR and retained in-frame beta chains. CDR3 protein duplicates are merged, each entry listing the most common genes and DNA. Across this sample there are about 66,000 distinct CDR3 sequences, with about 4.2% seen only once. In total, the top ten clones hold 1% to 1.5% of the sample. The specimen sequenced was PBMCs. The source is a man aged 30 to 45 with multiple sclerosis.

This clonotype was observed many times. This chain connects TRBV12-3 or TRBV12-4 to TRBJ2-3, with 7 positions matching TRBD2. V lost 4 bases, J lost 3 bases, and 10 bases stayed unmatched. The CDR3 totals 16 residues. CDR3 nucleotide sequence: TGTGCCAGCAGTTGGACTAGTGGCGAAGTAACAGATACGCAGTATTTT. This sequence encodes CASSWTSGEVTDTQYF.

The chain links TRBV7-2 to TRBJ2-7, with D possibly TRBD1 on 6 matching bases. Germline CDR1 reads SGHTA; CDR2 reads FQGNSA. The V and J ends lost 1 base and 4 bases respectively, with 11 bases between them. The CDR3 is 14 amino acids. CDR3 bases: TGTGCCAGCAGCTTAGTAGGGGGAGAGTACGAGCAGTACTTC. Protein product: CASSLVGGEYEQYF.

The sample holds many counts of this clonotype. The chain recombines TRBV7-3 with TRBJ2-1; a possible D gene is TRBD1 (7 bases). The germline CDR1 and CDR2 sequences are SGHTA and FQGTGA. CDR3 length: 16 amino acids. V was trimmed by 5 bases and J by 5 bases, leaving 19 bases between them. Here the CDR3 reads CASSIGAGGLNNEQFF. CDR3 bases: TGTGCCAGCAGCATAGGGGCAGGGGGGCTTAACAATGAGCAGTTCTTC.

This clonotype has at least ten counts. This chain uses TRBV5-5 with TRBJ2-2; possibly TRBD1 for D (5 bases). The length of the CDR3 is 15 residues. The V gene's germline CDR1 is SGHKS and CDR2 YYEKEE (reference sequence). V was cut by 0 bases and J by 0 bases, with 6 bases left in between. CDR3 in DNA: TGTGCCAGCAGCTTGGGGGGCGCGAACACCGGGGAGCTGTTTTTT. Translation gives CASSLGGANTGELFF. The full variable domain, completed using reference TRBV5-5 and TRBJ2-2, is DAGVTQSPTHLIKTRGQQVTLRCSPISGHKSVSWYQQVLGQGPQFIFQYYEKEERGRGNFPDRFSARQFPNYSSELNVNALLLGDSALYLCASSLGGANTGELFFGEGSRLTVL.

This clonotype appeared many times. The rearrangement uses TRBV11-2 and TRBJ2-7; TRBD1 aligns across 9 bases. The J segment lost 4 bases and the V segment lost 7 bases, leaving 14 bases of the junction unmatched. Germline CDR1 and CDR2: SGHAT and FQNNGV. The CDR3 sequence is 16 residues long. Written as DNA, the CDR3 is TGTGCCAGCAACAGGGCCGGGACAGGGACAGGGTACGAGCAGTACTTC. Translating gives CASNRAGTGTGYEQYF.

This clonotype occurred many times. V is TRBV5-1 and J is TRBJ2-7; a possible D gene is TRBD2 (6 bases). From germline, CDR1 is SGHRS and CDR2 YFSETQ. CDR3 size: 15 residues. V was shortened by 0 bases and J by 7 bases, with 17 bases between the two germline ends. Written as DNA, the CDR3 is TGCGCCAGCAGCTTGGATCGGGGGAGAGAGGAGGAGCAGTACTTC. This codes for CASSLDRGREEEQYF.

This clonotype was detected ten times or more. The chain links TRBV20-1 to TRBJ2-7, with 7 bases aligning to TRBD2. Germline assignment: CDR1 DFQATT and CDR2 SNEGSKA (reference sequence). The CDR3 length is 15 residues. Trimming took 0 bases from V and 3 from J; bases not matched to a gene: 8. The CDR3 DNA reads as TGCAGTGCTAGAGACCCGTGGCGGGGGAACTACGAGCAGTACTTC. This codes for CSARDPWRGNYEQYF.

This clonotype came up many times. The V call is TRBV4-1, the J call TRBJ1-1; D perhaps matches TRBD1 (6 bases). Germline V lookup: CDR1 MGHRA, CDR2 YSYEKL. The germline V and J ends were trimmed by 0 bases and 5 bases, with 13 bases remaining between them. This CDR3 is built from 15 residues. The CDR3 here is CASSQEGGGWTEAFF. The CDR3 DNA follows: TGCGCCAGCAGCCAAGAAGGGGGAGGGTGGACTGAAGCTTTCTTT.

In this sample, this clonotype turned up many times. V and J are TRBV20-1 and TRBJ2-7; TRBD1 matches at 7 bases. This CDR3 contains 15 residues. The trim removed 4 bases at V and 3 bases at J, leaving 12 bases unmatched. Germline V gene sequence: CDR1 DFQATT, CDR2 SNEGSKA (reference sequence). CDR3 coding DNA: TGCAGTGCTATTAACCCGGGGACAGCGCGCTACGAGCAGTACTTC. It is translated as CSAINPGTARYEQYF.

This clonotype showed up many times. The V gene is TRBV4-1, the J gene TRBJ1-1, with D hard to call. The V end was cut by 1 base, the J end by 1 base, with 13 bases between. Germline lookup yields CDR1 MGHRA and CDR2 YSYEKL. The CDR3 has 16 residues. The CDR3 DNA reads as TGCGCCAGCAGCCAAGGGGCCCCCACGAGGAACACTGAAGCTTTCTTT. Translated: CASSQGAPTRNTEAFF.

This clonotype was recorded a few times. A much larger clone differs from this one at a single base, so this may be a read error. The V and J genes are TRBV20-1 and TRBJ2-1; D is unclear. This CDR3 comprises 13 residues. V dropped 3 bases and J dropped 8 bases, with 14 bases sitting between them. Germline lookup yields CDR1 DFQATT and CDR2 SNEGSKA (reference sequence). CDR3 residues: CSARGKAGDEQFF. CDR3 nucleotide sequence: TGCAGTGCTAGGGGAAAGGCCGGCGATGAGCAGTTCTTC.

The rearrangement links TRBV7-9 to TRBJ2-3; TRBD2 matches 9 bases. The CDR3 consists of 15 residues. With 1 base clipped from V and 9 bases from J, the junction kept 8 bases outside the gene matches. Germline V gene sequence: CDR1 SEHNR, CDR2 FQNEAQ (reference sequence). CDR3 region: CASSLEDGLARTQYF. The CDR3 coding sequence is TGTGCCAGCAGCTTAGAAGACGGACTAGCGCGAACGCAGTATTTT.

This clonotype was observed at least ten times. The rearrangement links TRBV6-9 to TRBJ1-1; possibly TRBD1 for D (5 bases). This CDR3 contains 16 residues. CDR1 MNHGY and CDR2 SVAAGI come from the germline V gene. V shed 2 bases and J shed 4 bases, with 17 bases lying between them. The CDR3 DNA sequence: TGTGCCAGCAGTTATCCCAGTTTGAGGGGCTGCACTGAAGCTTTCTTT. Amino acids: CASSYPSLRGCTEAFF.

Turning to this clonotype: A read error is possible here, since a much larger clone lies one base away. V is TRBV9 and J is TRBJ2-4; perhaps TRBD2 as D (6 bases). Germline V gene data show CDR1 as SGDLS and CDR2 as YYNGEE. This CDR3 is 10 amino acids long. The CDR3 protein is CTLAKKIQYF. DNA for the CDR3: TGCACACTAGCCAAAAAAATTCAGTACTTC.

This clonotype was seen ten or more times. The rearrangement links TRBV6-6 to TRBJ2-7; the D gene is possibly TRBD1 (5 bases). CDR1 is MNHNY, CDR2 SVGAGI, per germline (reference sequence). Trimming removed 5 bases at V and 1 base at J, with 12 bases between. The CDR3 contains 14 residues. CDR3 loop: CASSTTAGSYEQYF. CDR3 in DNA: TGTGCCAGCAGTACGACAGCTGGGTCCTACGAGCAGTACTTC.

The table lists this clonotype with many counts. The CDR3 nucleotides read TGCAGTGCTAGGGTTCGACAGACCCAGTACTTC. This sequence encodes CSARVRQTQYF. The rearrangement joins TRBV20-1 to TRBJ2-5; D gene unclear. Trimming pared 3 bases from V and 6 bases from J, leaving 8 bases between. Germline CDR1 DFQATT, CDR2 SNEGSKA (reference sequence). The CDR3 has 11 amino acids.

This clonotype was recorded at least ten times. The V call is TRBV5-1, the J call TRBJ2-1; a possible D gene is TRBD1 (5 bases). Germline V CDR1 and CDR2: SGHRS, YFSETQ. Trimming took off 5 bases at V and 7 bases at J, with 7 bases between the two ends. The CDR3 is 11 amino acids. CDR3 sequence reads: CASSRQNEQFF. The CDR3 DNA is TGCGCCAGCAGTCGACAGAATGAGCAGTTCTTC.

A note on this clonotype: This may arise from a read error, as a much more abundant clone is one base away. The chain is built from TRBV21-1 and TRBJ2-7. TRBV21-1 is classified as a pseudogene. This CDR3 contains 13 residues. CDR3 coding DNA: TGTGCCAGCAGCAAAAGGGGCTCCTACGAGCAGTACTTC. Its protein is CASSKRGSYEQYF.

At least ten counts were recorded for this clonotype. The chain uses TRBV5-1 and TRBJ2-1; D unclear. The V gene lost 0 bases and the J gene lost 10 bases, with 8 bases spanning the gap. The CDR3 runs to 12 residues. Per germline, CDR1 SGHRS and CDR2 YFSETQ. The CDR3 sequence: CASSLVRTEQFF. In DNA, the CDR3 is TGCGCCAGCAGCTTGGTACGGACCGAGCAGTTCTTC.

Many counts were recorded for this clonotype. The chain is built from TRBV7-7 and TRBJ1-2; TRBD1 matches at 7 bases. Germline CDR1 reads SSHAT; CDR2 reads FNYEAQ (reference sequence). The CDR3 is 14 amino acids. J gave up 6 bases and V 0 bases, and 4 bases lay outside the gene matches. The CDR3 DNA follows: TGTGCCAGCAGCTTAGCAGGGGGCCTGGATGGCTACACCTTC. Residues: CASSLAGGLDGYTF.

This clonotype appeared many times. The CDR3 sequence: CASSLNPGYEQFF. CDR3 bases: TGTGCCAGCAGTCTGAACCCCGGGTATGAGCAGTTCTTC. The chain joins TRBV6-6 to TRBJ2-1; D remains ambiguous. Trimming shortened V by 5 bases and J by 8 bases, and 13 bases separated the two germline ends. The CDR3 totals 13 residues. CDR1 is MNHNY, CDR2 SVGAGI, per germline (reference sequence).